The rows below give T cell receptor beta chains drawn from one sample of a study of molecular identifiers for immune sequencing clone quantification. TCRdb fed the PCR reads into MiXCR, producing one record per CDR3 protein. Of more than 450,000 distinct CDR3 sequences in the sample, 20% to 25% were seen once. Sequenced: naive CD8+ T cells from blood, with Jurkat cell RNA spiked in. The receptors were sampled from a human donor in good health. Some libraries in this study had Jurkat cell RNA spiked in. Each CDR3 is given with its conserved first and last residue. A D gene is named only where the DNA matches it firmly. A row's size may be missing; if present it is once, few, many or a size class.

clone_size	v_call	d_call	cdr3_length	j_call	cdr3_nt	cdr3_aa
-	TRBV12-1	-	19	TRBJ2-1	TGTGCCAGCAGCCCCGGACTAGCGGGAGTATTCGCTGCGTACAATGAGCAGTTCTTC	CASSPGLAGVFAAYNEQFF
-	TRBV5-3	TRBD1	18	TRBJ1-3	TGTGCCAGCAGCTTCGGGACAGGGGGTTTTAATTCTGGAAACACCATACATTTT	CASSFGTGGFNSGNTIHF
many	TRBV4-1	-	15	TRBJ1-5	TGCGCCAGCAGCGATGTCTCGGGAGAGTATCAGCCCCAGCATTTT	CASSDVSGEYQPQHF
-	TRBV19	-	14	TRBJ2-3	TGTGCCACCAACCTAGGAAACCCCACAGATACGCAGTATTTT	CATNLGNPTDTQYF
-	TRBV10-3	-	11	TRBJ1-2	TGTGCCATCAGCGACAGCTATGGCTACACCTTC	CAISDSYGYTF
few	TRBV18	-	15	TRBJ1-2	TGTGCCAGCTCACCCGAGACAGTGGGAAACTATGGCTACACCTTC	CASSPETVGNYGYTF
many	TRBV15	-	12	TRBJ1-5	TGTGCCACCAGCAGAGTGGGTGAGCCCCAGCATTTT	CATSRVGEPQHF
-	TRBV9	-	18	TRBJ1-5	TGTGCCAGCAGCGTAGTAGTAGTCCCCTTAAATAGCAATCAGCCCCAGCATTTT	CASSVVVVPLNSNQPQHF
-	TRBV27	-	15	TRBJ1-1	TGTGCCAGCGGTTATTCACAGAGAAGCAACACTGAAGCTTTCTTT	CASGYSQRSNTEAFF
-	TRBV7-6	-	18	TRBJ2-2	TGTGCCAGCAGCTTGGGGGGGGCGCGTACCCTGAACACCGGGGAGCTGTTTTTT	CASSLGGARTLNTGELFF
many	TRBV9	TRBD1	15	TRBJ2-2	TGTGCCAGCAGCACAGGGACAGCGAACACCGGGGAGCTGTTTTTT	CASSTGTANTGELFF
-	TRBV27	TRBD2	16	TRBJ2-1	TGTGCCAGCAGTCCGACGCGAGCGGGGGGGCTGGGTGAGCAGTTCTTC	CASSPTRAGGLGEQFF
-	TRBV6-2/TRBV6-3	TRBD2	16	TRBJ2-3	TGTGCCAGCAAAACCGGGACTAGCGGGTTAGCAGATACGCAGTATTTT	CASKTGTSGLADTQYF
many	TRBV5-1	-	14	TRBJ1-4	TGCGCCAGCAGTCCGGACAGCTATAATGAAAAACTGTTTTTT	CASSPDSYNEKLFF
-	TRBV6-2/TRBV6-3	-	14	TRBJ2-5	TGTGCCAGCAGTCCTACAAGGAATGCAGAGACCCAGTACTTC	CASSPTRNAETQYF
many	TRBV5-1	TRBD2	15	TRBJ2-7	TGCGCCAGCAGCCCGGATAGCGGGGGGAAGTACGAGCAGTACTTC	CASSPDSGGKYEQYF
few	TRBV24-1	TRBD2	16	TRBJ2-2	TGTGCCACCAGTGATATCGCTAGCGGGAGTCACGGGGAGCTGTTTTTT	CATSDIASGSHGELFF
few	TRBV7-9	-	16	TRBJ2-7	TGTGCCAGCAGCTTAGCCTGGCGGCCGTCCCCCTACGAGCAGTACTTC	CASSLAWRPSPYEQYF
-	TRBV28	-	16	TRBJ1-6	TGTGCTAGCAGAACACCACGAACCAGTTCTAATTCACCCCTCCACTTT	CASRTPRTSSNSPLHF
many	TRBV4-3	TRBD2	17	TRBJ2-1	TGCGCCAGCAGCCAAGATCATGGCGGGAGACAATACAATGAGCAGTTCTTC	CASSQDHGGRQYNEQFF
many	TRBV7-9	-	14	TRBJ2-3	TGTGCCAGCAGTTCAAAGGGGGTCACAGATACGCAGTATTTT	CASSSKGVTDTQYF
few	TRBV27	-	14	TRBJ2-1	TGTGCCAGCAGTCCCCTTCGGGGAAGGGGTGAGCAGTTCTTC	CASSPLRGRGEQFF
many	TRBV12-3/TRBV12-4	-	16	TRBJ2-3	TGTGCCAGCAGCCCTCGCGGCGGGCCTAGCACAGATACGCAGTATTTT	CASSPRGGPSTDTQYF
-	TRBV27	-	14	TRBJ2-7	TGTGCCAGCAGTTTATCCACACAGGGCTGGGAGCAGTACTTC	CASSLSTQGWEQYF
few	TRBV12-3/TRBV12-4	-	18	TRBJ2-3	TGTGCCAGCAGTTTGGCGAGGGTGGGCGGGCGCAGCAGAGATACGCAGTATTTT	CASSLARVGGRSRDTQYF
few	TRBV20-1	-	9	TRBJ1-2	TGCAGTGCTAGTTATGGCTACACCTTC	CSASYGYTF
many	TRBV5-1	-	15	TRBJ2-4	TGCGCCAGCCCCCTTCGGCCCGTAGCCAAAAACATTCAGTACTTC	CASPLRPVAKNIQYF
many	TRBV27	-	13	TRBJ2-7	TGTGCCAGCCGCCGGATAGGTGGGTACGAGCAGTACTTC	CASRRIGGYEQYF
-	TRBV9	-	16	TRBJ2-3	TGTGCCAGCAGCGTAGCAGGCGGGATGAGCACAGATACGCAGTATTTT	CASSVAGGMSTDTQYF
once	TRBV2	TRBD1	18	TRBJ1-4	TGTGCCAGGACCCGGGACAGGGGGCCCGTTTCAACTAATGAAGAACTGTTTTTT	CARTRDRGPVSTNEELFF
many	TRBV5-1	TRBD2	15	TRBJ2-1	TGCGCCAGCAGCTCGGGACTAGCGGGAGCTTGGAAGCAGTTCTTC	CASSSGLAGAWKQFF
few	TRBV19	-	15	TRBJ1-5	TGTGCCAGTACCCTGTTAGGGTATAGCAATCAGCCCCAGCATTTT	CASTLLGYSNQPQHF